This T cell receptor (beta chain) was sequenced for a study of identifying expanded T cells in peripheral blood. Germline V gene sequence: CDR1 SGHTA, CDR2 FQGNSA. The CDR3 is 13 residues long. V lost 1 base to trimming and J lost 2 bases, with 6 bases between them. This clone occurred a few times. No infections or other immune events were documented during collection. TCRdb's table, derived via immunoSEQ multiplex PCR, lists solely in-frame clones and lacks some. Of around 84,000 clones in the sample, over 85% were seen once. The sequence came from a person between 18 and 75 years old in good health. The sequenced material came from blood. The chain uses TRBV7-2 and TRBJ2-7; D gene ambiguous. The CDR3 region has the DNA TGTGCCAGCAGCTTAGAAAGTGCCTACGAGCAGTACTTC. Protein product: CASSLESAYEQYF. Looking up the rest from reference TRBV7-2 and TRBJ2-7 gives the full variable domain: GAGVSQSPSNKVTEKGKDVELRCDPISGHTALYWYRQSLGQGLEFLIYFQGNSAPDKSGLPSDRFSAERTGGSVSTLTIQRTQQEDSAVYLCASSLESAYEQYFGPGTRLTVT.